This note documents a single T cell receptor beta chain sequence. Its specificity is not known. Primed by a sample-barcoded 5' primer and a J-beta primer mix, a second PCR proceeded for 7 to 11 cycles. Template switching added a 12-random-nucleotide identifier to every cDNA molecule. Every sample gave at least 2.5 million paired-end reads containing CDR3. TCRdb analysed the 5' RACE reads with MiXCR anew, one entry per CDR3 protein. In the table there are 450,000 to 700,000 distinct CDR3 sequences, roughly a quarter of which are singletons. V dropped 4 bases and J dropped 1 base, with 11 bases sitting between them. Germline V CDR1 and CDR2: SGHNT, YYREEE (reference sequence). The CDR3 runs 14 residues. This specimen comes from a study of blood T cells in healthy people across ages. General observations from the study: Age showed a roughly linear inverse relationship with TCR beta diversity per million T cells.

The sample comprised blood. V usage is TRBV5-4 and J usage is TRBJ2-5, with a tentative D call TRBD2 (6 bases). The TCR comes from an older woman in good health. The CDR3 protein is CASSPSSVQETQYF. In nucleotides, the CDR3 is TGTGCCAGCAGCCCCTCTAGCGTCCAAGAGACCCAGTACTTC.